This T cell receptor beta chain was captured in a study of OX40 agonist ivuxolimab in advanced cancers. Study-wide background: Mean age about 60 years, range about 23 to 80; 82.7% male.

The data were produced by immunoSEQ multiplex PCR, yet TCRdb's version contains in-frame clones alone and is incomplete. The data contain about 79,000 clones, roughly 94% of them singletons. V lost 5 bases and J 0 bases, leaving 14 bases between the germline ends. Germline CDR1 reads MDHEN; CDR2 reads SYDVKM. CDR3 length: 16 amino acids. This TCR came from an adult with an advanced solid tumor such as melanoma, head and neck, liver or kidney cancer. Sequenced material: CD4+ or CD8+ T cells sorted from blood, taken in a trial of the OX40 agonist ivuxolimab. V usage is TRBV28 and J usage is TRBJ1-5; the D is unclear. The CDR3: CASSSLSDYSNQPQHF. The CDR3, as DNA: TGTGCCAGCAGTAGCCTTAGTGATTATAGCAATCAGCCCCAGCATTTT.